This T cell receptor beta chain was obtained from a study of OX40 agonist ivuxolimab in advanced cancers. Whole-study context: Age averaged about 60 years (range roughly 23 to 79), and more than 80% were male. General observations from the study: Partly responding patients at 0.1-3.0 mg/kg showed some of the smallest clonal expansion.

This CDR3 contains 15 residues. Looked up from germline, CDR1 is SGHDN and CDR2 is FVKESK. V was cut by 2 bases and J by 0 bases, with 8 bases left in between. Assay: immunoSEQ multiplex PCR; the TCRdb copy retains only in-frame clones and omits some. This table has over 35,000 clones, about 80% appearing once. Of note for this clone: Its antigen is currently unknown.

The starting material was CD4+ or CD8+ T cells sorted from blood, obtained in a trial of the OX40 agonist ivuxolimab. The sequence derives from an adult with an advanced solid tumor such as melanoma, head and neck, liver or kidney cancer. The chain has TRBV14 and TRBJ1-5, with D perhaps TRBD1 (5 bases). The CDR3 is CASSQMGVSNQPQHF. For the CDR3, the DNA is TGTGCCAGCAGCCAAATGGGGGTTAGCAATCAGCCCCAGCATTTT.